This T cell receptor (beta chain) was profiled in a study of cytomegalovirus exposure and HLA in healthy donors. In the study overall: Early released data had tens of millions of unique TCRs, all coming from HLA-typed donors.

V was shortened by 2 bases and J by 3 bases, with 13 bases between the two germline ends. This CDR3 is built from 15 residues. CDR1 and CDR2 from the germline V gene are MNHEY and SVGAGI. 13 Jbeta primers and 60 Vbeta primers were used for the PCR. Sequencing used immunoSEQ multiplex PCR; TCRdb keeps in-frame clones, though not all of them. The sample yields about 150,000 clones, around 86% seen once. With respect to this clone: No antigen is known for it.

Findings and caveats of the study: Differences between HLA loci emerged in a later analysis of TCR association rates, with DRB1 most and HLA-C fewest. HLA restriction was apparent for most CMV-associated TCR beta chains in a later analysis.

Sequencing was performed on PBMCs. This sequence originates from a woman in her fifties or sixties in good health and CMV-seropositive. The V call is TRBV6-5, the J call TRBJ1-1; a possible D gene is TRBD1 (5 bases). Here the CDR3 reads CASSYGRGSYTEAFF. The CDR3 nucleotides read TGTGCCAGCAGTTACGGGCGGGGCAGCTACACTGAAGCTTTCTTT.